Included here is one T cell receptor beta chain sequence, with context. The sample is drawn from a study of blood T cell repertoires in COVID-19. Across the whole study: The United States, Italy and Spain were the sources of the acute and convalescent COVID-19 samples.

Per the study methods: Estimation of nucleated cell counts relied on the amplification of reference gene primers. The repertoire was sequenced with immunoSEQ multiplex PCR; TCRdb's copy has only in-frame clones and lacks some. D and trimming come from the DNA, and the V and J calls and clone size come from that table. The sample yields more than 95,000 clones, 75% to 85% seen once. The length of the CDR3 is 13 residues. Germline V lookup: CDR1 SQVTM, CDR2 ANQGSEA. Trimming cost V 6 bases and J 0 bases; bases outside gene matches: 2. The genes are TRBV29-1 and TRBJ2-1; TRBD2 agrees at 7 bases. This receptor was identified in a man between 60 and 75 years old with acute or convalescent COVID-19. Sequencing was carried out using peripheral blood. The CDR3 DNA is TGCAGCGTCAGCGGGACCTCCTACAATGAGCAGTTCTTC. This codes for CSVSGTSYNEQFF.